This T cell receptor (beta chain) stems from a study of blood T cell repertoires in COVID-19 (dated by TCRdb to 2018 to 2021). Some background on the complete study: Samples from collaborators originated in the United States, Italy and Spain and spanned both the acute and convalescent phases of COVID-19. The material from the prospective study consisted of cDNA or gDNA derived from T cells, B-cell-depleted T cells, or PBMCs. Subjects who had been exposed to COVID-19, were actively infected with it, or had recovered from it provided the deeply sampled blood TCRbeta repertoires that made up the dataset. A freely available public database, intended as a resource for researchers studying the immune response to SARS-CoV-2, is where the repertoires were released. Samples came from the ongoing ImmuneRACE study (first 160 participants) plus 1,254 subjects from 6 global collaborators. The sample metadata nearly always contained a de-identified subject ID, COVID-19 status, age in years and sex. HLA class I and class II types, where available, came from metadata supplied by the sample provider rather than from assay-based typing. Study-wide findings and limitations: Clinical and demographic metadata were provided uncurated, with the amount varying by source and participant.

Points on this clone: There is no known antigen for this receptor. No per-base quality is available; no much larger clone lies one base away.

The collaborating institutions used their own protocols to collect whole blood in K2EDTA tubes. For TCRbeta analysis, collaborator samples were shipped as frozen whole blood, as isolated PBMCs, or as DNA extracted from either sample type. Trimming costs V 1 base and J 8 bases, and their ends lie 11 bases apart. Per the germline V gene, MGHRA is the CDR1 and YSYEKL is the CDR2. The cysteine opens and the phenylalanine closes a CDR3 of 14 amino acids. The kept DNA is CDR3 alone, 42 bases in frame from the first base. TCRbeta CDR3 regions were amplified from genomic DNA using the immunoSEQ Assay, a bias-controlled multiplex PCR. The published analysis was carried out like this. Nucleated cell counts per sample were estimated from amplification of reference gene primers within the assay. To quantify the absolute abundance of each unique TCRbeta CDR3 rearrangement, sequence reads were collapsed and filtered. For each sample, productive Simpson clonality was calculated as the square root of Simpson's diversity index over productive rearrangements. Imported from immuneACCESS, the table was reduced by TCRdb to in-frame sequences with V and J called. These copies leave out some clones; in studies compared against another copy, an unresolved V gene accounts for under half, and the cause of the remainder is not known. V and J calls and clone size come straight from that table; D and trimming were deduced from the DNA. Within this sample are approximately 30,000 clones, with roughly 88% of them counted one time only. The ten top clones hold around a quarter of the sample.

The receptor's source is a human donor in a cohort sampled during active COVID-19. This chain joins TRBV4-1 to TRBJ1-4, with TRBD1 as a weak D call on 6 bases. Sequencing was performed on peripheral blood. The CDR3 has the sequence CASSQARGYEKLFF. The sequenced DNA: TGCGCCAGCAGCCAAGCCAGGGGCTACGAAAAACTGTTTTTT.